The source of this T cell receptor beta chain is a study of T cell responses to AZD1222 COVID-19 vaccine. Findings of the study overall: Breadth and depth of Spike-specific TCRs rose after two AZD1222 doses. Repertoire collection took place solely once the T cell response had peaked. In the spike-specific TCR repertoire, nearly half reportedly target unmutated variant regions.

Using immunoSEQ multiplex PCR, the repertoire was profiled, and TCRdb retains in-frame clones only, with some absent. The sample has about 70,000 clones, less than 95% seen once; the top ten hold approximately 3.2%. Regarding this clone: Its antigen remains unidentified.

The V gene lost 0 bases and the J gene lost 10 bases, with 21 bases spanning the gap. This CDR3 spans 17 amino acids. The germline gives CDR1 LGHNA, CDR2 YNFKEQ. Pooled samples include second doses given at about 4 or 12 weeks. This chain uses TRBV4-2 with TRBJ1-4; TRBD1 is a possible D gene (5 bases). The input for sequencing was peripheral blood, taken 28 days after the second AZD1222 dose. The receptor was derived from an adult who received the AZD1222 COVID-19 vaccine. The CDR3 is CASSQDPERGKHGKLFF. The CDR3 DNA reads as TGTGCCAGCAGCCAAGATCCCGAACGGGGGAAGCACGGAAAACTGTTTTTT.